A selection of T cell receptor beta chains follows, all from one sample in a study of T cell responses to AZD1222 COVID-19 vaccine. Measured with immunoSEQ multiplex PCR; TCRdb has only the in-frame clones, and not every one. Of more than 75,000 clones in the sample, 83% were seen once. Sequencing used peripheral blood, obtained 28 days after the second AZD1222 dose. All receptors come from an adult who received the AZD1222 COVID-19 vaccine. CDR3s include the opening cysteine and the closing phenylalanine or tryptophan. The D gene is left open where the match is weak. Rows may omit the clone size; those that give it use once, few, many or a size class.

.	.	TRBV7-2	TRBJ2-1	CASSLLPQGYNEQFF	TGTGCCAGCAGCCTCCTCCCACAGGGTTACAATGAGCAGTTCTTC
.	.	TRBV2	TRBJ1-5	CASSESQSYQPQHF	TGTGCCAGCAGCGAATCTCAGAGTTATCAGCCCCAGCATTTT
TRBD2	.	TRBV7-3	TRBJ2-2	CASSPGLAGVGELFF	TGTGCCAGCAGCCCGGGACTAGCGGGAGTCGGGGAGCTGTTTTTT
.	.	TRBV27	TRBJ1-5	CASSNDNQPQHF	TGTGCCAGCAGTAATGACAATCAGCCCCAGCATTTT
.	.	TRBV3-1/TRBV3-2	TRBJ1-1	CASSQVLGRGGNTEAFF	TGTGCCAGCAGCCAAGTCCTCGGGAGAGGGGGGAACACTGAAGCTTTCTTT
.	.	TRBV5-1	TRBJ2-2	CASSFTGPGELFF	TGCGCCAGCAGCTTTACAGGGCCCGGGGAGCTGTTTTTT
.	.	TRBV9	TRBJ1-2	CASSVEVSYGYTF	TGTGCCAGCAGCGTAGAGGTATCCTATGGCTACACCTTC
TRBD2	once	TRBV11-2	TRBJ2-7	CASSTQGLAGARSSYEQYF	TGTGCCAGCAGCACACAGGGACTAGCGGGAGCAAGGAGCTCCTACGAGCAGTACTTC
TRBD1	.	TRBV7-6	TRBJ2-5	CASSKGPGTGQETQYF	TGTGCCAGCAGCAAAGGCCCCGGGACAGGCCAAGAGACCCAGTACTTC
.	.	TRBV3-1/TRBV3-2	TRBJ1-1	CASSREGNTEAFF	TGTGCCAGCAGCCGAGAAGGGAACACTGAAGCTTTCTTT
.	.	TRBV29-1	TRBJ1-1	CSATEGNTEAFF	TGCAGCGCCACGGAGGGTAACACTGAAGCTTTCTTT
TRBD1	.	TRBV19	TRBJ1-2	CASSRGQGTGYTF	TGTGCCAGTAGTCGGGGACAGGGAACTGGCTACACCTTC
.	.	TRBV3-1/TRBV3-2	TRBJ2-5	CASSQPRHSGETQYF	TGTGCCAGCAGCCAACCTCGACACTCCGGGGAGACCCAGTACTTC
.	.	TRBV6-5	TRBJ2-1	CASSNPTDSYNEQFF	TGTGCCAGCAGTAACCCCACGGACTCCTACAATGAGCAGTTCTTC
.	.	TRBV7-3	TRBJ2-2	CASSLTSRQGDTGELFF	TGTGCCAGCAGCTTAACAAGCCGTCAGGGTGACACCGGGGAGCTGTTTTTT
TRBD1	.	TRBV6-6	TRBJ2-7	CASNVDRAREQYF	TGTGCCAGCAATGTGGACAGGGCACGCGAGCAGTACTTC
TRBD2	.	TRBV6-4	TRBJ2-3	CASSQLAGVGDTQYF	TGTGCCAGCAGTCAATTGGCGGGAGTAGGAGATACGCAGTATTTT
TRBD1	.	TRBV27	TRBJ2-5	CASTRDSQETQYF	TGTGCCAGCACTCGGGACAGTCAAGAGACCCAGTACTTC
.	.	TRBV5-1	TRBJ1-1	CASSLAAETEAFF	TGCGCCAGCAGCTTGGCCGCAGAGACTGAAGCTTTCTTT
TRBD2	.	TRBV27	TRBJ2-7	CASSSPPIAGSYEQYF	TGTGCCAGCAGTTCCCCTCCGATAGCGGGATCCTACGAGCAGTACTTC
.	.	TRBV28	TRBJ1-1	CASKAVMNTEAFF	TGTGCCAGCAAGGCGGTGATGAACACTGAAGCTTTCTTT
.	.	TRBV29-1	TRBJ2-5	CSVRRAQETQYF	TGCAGCGTTCGCAGAGCACAAGAGACCCAGTACTTC
.	once	TRBV27	TRBJ1-2	CASSLNQGRRAGYTF	TGTGCCAGCAGTTTAAATCAAGGGCGAAGGGCTGGCTACACCTTC
.	.	TRBV7-2	TRBJ2-2	CATVWAGELFF	TGTGCCACCGTCTGGGCCGGGGAGCTGTTTTTT
TRBD1	once	TRBV27	TRBJ2-7	CASSRTGTANEQYF	TGTGCCAGCAGTCGGACCGGGACAGCTAACGAGCAGTACTTC
.	.	TRBV19	TRBJ1-1	CASSIVGVGAFF	TGTGCCAGTAGTATAGTGGGAGTCGGAGCTTTCTTT
.	once	TRBV11-3	TRBJ1-1	CASSLGPREGAEAFF	TGTGCCAGCAGCTTAGGTCCCAGGGAAGGAGCTGAAGCTTTCTTT
TRBD1	few	TRBV27	TRBJ2-3	CASSRDRGYSTDTQYF	TGTGCCAGCAGTAGGGACAGGGGGTATAGCACAGATACGCAGTATTTT
.	.	TRBV19	TRBJ1-3	CASSMETGPISGNTIYF	TGTGCCAGTAGTATGGAGACAGGTCCTATCTCTGGAAACACCATATATTTT